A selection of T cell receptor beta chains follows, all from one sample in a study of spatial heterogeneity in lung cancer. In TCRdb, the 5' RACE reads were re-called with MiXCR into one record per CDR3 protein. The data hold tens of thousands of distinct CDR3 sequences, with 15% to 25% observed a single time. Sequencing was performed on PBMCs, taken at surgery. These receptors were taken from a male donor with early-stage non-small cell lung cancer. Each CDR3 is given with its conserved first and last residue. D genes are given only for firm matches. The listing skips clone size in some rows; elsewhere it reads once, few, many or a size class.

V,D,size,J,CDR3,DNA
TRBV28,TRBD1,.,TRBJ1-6,CASRRTGDNSPLHF,TGTGCCAGCAGAAGGACAGGGGATAATTCACCCCTCCACTTT
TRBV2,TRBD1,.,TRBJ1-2,CASRQGANYGYTF,TGTGCCAGCAGACAGGGGGCGAACTATGGCTACACCTTC
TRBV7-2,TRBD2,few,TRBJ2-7,CASSSREGPYEQYF,TGTGCCAGCAGCTCCCGGGAGGGCCCCTACGAGCAGTACTTC
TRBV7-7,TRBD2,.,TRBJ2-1,CASSVGLAGGDNEQFF,TGTGCTAGCAGCGTGGGACTAGCGGGGGGGGACAATGAGCAGTTCTTC
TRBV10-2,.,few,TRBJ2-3,CASSESKITDTQYF,TGCGCCAGCAGTGAGTCGAAGATCACAGATACGCAGTATTTT
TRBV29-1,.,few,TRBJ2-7,CSVGSQGPTYEQYF,TGCAGCGTTGGATCCCAGGGGCCGACCTACGAGCAGTACTTC
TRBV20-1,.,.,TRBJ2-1,CSASSPTRGVYNEQFF,TGCAGTGCTAGCTCACCGACTAGAGGGGTCTACAATGAGCAGTTCTTC
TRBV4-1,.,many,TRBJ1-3,CASSQGTFAGNTIYF,TGCGCCAGCAGCCAAGGGACCTTCGCTGGAAACACCATATATTTT
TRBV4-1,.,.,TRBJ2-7,CASSQETYYEQYF,TGCGCCAGCAGCCAAGAGACATACTACGAGCAGTACTTC
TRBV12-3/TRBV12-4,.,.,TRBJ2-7,CASGPFDRPHEQYF,TGTGCCAGCGGCCCATTCGACAGGCCCCACGAGCAGTACTTC
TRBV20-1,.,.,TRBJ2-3,CSASLLGGDPRRDTQYF,TGCAGTGCTAGTCTGTTGGGTGGCGACCCGCGAAGAGATACGCAGTATTTT
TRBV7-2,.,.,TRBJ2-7,CASSPVARLSREYF,TGTGCCAGCAGCCCCGTCGCTCGACTCTCAAGGGAGTACTTC
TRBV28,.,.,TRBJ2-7,CASSSNRWGGSYEQYF,TGTGCCAGCAGTTCAAATCGGTGGGGTGGCTCCTACGAGCAGTACTTC
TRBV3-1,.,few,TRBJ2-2,CASSQELASDATGELFF,TGTGCCAGCAGCCAAGAGTTGGCGTCAGACGCGACCGGGGAGCTGTTTTTT
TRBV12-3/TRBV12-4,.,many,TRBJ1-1,CASSERDRPRAFF,TGTGCCAGCAGTGAACGGGACCGACCTCGAGCTTTCTTT
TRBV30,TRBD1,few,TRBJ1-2,CAWSLLTGNGYTF,TGTGCCTGGAGTCTATTGACAGGGAATGGCTACACCTTC